Listed below are T cell receptor beta chains from one sample, sequenced in a study of blood T cell repertoires in COVID-19. Produced via immunoSEQ multiplex PCR; TCRdb's table is partial and in-frame only. The sample has about 140,000 clones; 76% are singletons. Material for sequencing was peripheral blood. Receptor source: a woman aged 80 or over with active or convalescent COVID-19. Both conserved end residues are part of each CDR3. A D gene is named only where the DNA matches it firmly. The size field is filled for only some rows; it gives once, few, many or a size class.

v_call	j_call	clone_size	d_call	cdr3_aa	cdr3_nt
TRBV7-2	TRBJ1-5	NA	NA	CASSPGGSSNQPQHF	TGTGCCAGCAGCCCTGGGGGCAGTAGCAATCAGCCCCAGCATTTT
TRBV7-2	TRBJ2-5	NA	TRBD2	CASSLGGGMLKETQYF	TGTGCCAGCAGCTTAGGGGGAGGGATGCTAAAAGAGACCCAGTACTTC
TRBV27	TRBJ1-5	NA	TRBD1	CASRTGQGSNQPQHF	TGTGCCAGCAGAACGGGACAGGGAAGCAATCAGCCCCAGCATTTT
TRBV5-1	TRBJ2-7	NA	NA	CASSLSGSVYEQYF	TGCGCCAGCAGCTTGTCGGGGTCGGTCTACGAGCAGTACTTC
TRBV5-1	TRBJ1-5	NA	NA	CASSLSGNSNQPQHF	TGCGCCAGCAGCTTGTCGGGGAATAGCAATCAGCCCCAGCATTTT
TRBV6-5	TRBJ1-4	NA	NA	CASTPGRGREKLFF	TGTGCCAGCACCCCGGGGAGGGGCCGGGAAAAACTGTTTTTT
TRBV27	TRBJ1-5	NA	TRBD1	CASSLSPDRGLGNQPQHF	TGTGCCAGCAGTTTATCCCCCGACAGGGGGCTTGGCAATCAGCCCCAGCATTTT
TRBV6-5	TRBJ2-5	NA	NA	CASGGRGHETQYF	TGTGCCAGCGGGGGTAGGGGACACGAGACCCAGTACTTC
TRBV19	TRBJ1-1	NA	NA	CASSINGRVNTEAFF	TGTGCCAGTAGTATTAACGGCAGGGTGAACACTGAAGCTTTCTTT
TRBV5-1	TRBJ1-2	NA	TRBD1	CASSLWDRADGYTF	TGCGCCAGCAGCCTATGGGACAGGGCGGATGGCTACACCTTC
TRBV6-6	TRBJ1-2	NA	TRBD1	CASREPGQINYGYTF	TGTGCCAGCAGGGAACCGGGACAGATAAACTATGGCTACACCTTC
TRBV3-1/TRBV3-2	TRBJ1-2	NA	TRBD1	CASSQAPGTGESNYGYTF	TGTGCCAGCAGCCAAGCCCCCGGGACAGGGGAAAGCAATTATGGCTACACCTTC
TRBV5-1	TRBJ2-5	NA	TRBD1	CASSHRGQETQYF	TGCGCCAGCTCCCACAGGGGGCAGGAGACCCAGTACTTC
TRBV11-3	TRBJ2-1	NA	NA	CASSGVLQGANEQFF	TGTGCCAGCAGCGGGGTGCTGCAGGGCGCTAATGAGCAGTTCTTC
TRBV19	TRBJ2-1	NA	TRBD2	CASSIDYGGRYNEQFF	TGTGCCAGTAGTATAGATTACGGGGGGAGATACAATGAGCAGTTCTTC
TRBV6-1	TRBJ2-3	NA	TRBD1	CAGGLTGGTDTQYF	TGTGCCGGAGGGTTGACAGGGGGTACAGATACGCAGTATTTT
TRBV7-2	TRBJ2-5	NA	TRBD2	CASSSGLAREETQYF	TGTGCCAGCAGCTCCGGACTAGCTCGTGAAGAGACCCAGTACTTC
TRBV2	TRBJ1-2	once	NA	CASRALAGRWNYGYTF	TGTGCCAGCAGGGCCCTCGCGGGGAGGTGGAACTATGGCTACACCTTC
TRBV28	TRBJ2-1	NA	NA	CASSSSDRLSDEQFF	TGTGCCAGCAGCTCATCGGACAGACTGTCGGATGAGCAGTTCTTC
TRBV10-2	TRBJ1-5	NA	NA	CASREGQVNQPQHF	TGCGCCAGCAGGGAGGGACAAGTAAATCAGCCCCAGCATTTT
TRBV29-1	TRBJ1-2	NA	NA	CSVEGYGTNYGYTF	TGCAGCGTAGAGGGATACGGGACTAACTATGGCTACACCTTC
TRBV14	TRBJ1-5	many	NA	CASSQGSRQPQHF	TGTGCCAGCAGCCAGGGGAGTCGTCAGCCCCAGCATTTT
TRBV18	TRBJ2-1	NA	TRBD1	CASSPNARGRGGEQFF	TGTGCCAGCTCACCGAACGCCAGGGGGCGTGGAGGTGAGCAGTTCTTC
TRBV7-2	TRBJ1-4	once	NA	CASSLGPREKLFF	TGTGCCAGCAGCTTGGGCCCTCGTGAAAAACTGTTTTTT
TRBV14	TRBJ1-1	NA	NA	CASSQKGGYMEAFF	TGTGCCAGCAGCCAAAAGGGAGGGTACATGGAAGCTTTCTTT